The 14 T cell receptor beta chains listed next were all sequenced from one sample in a study of blood T cell repertoires in COVID-19. TCRdb's copy holds only in-frame clones and misses some; the assay was immunoSEQ multiplex PCR. The sample has about 56,000 clones; around four fifths are singletons. Specimen: peripheral blood. The source is a woman of 80 years or more with acute or convalescent COVID-19.

V and J are TRBV2 and TRBJ1-3; no firm D call. The CDR3 runs 15 residues. CDR1 is SNHLY, CDR2 FYNNEI, per germline. V dropped 6 bases and J dropped 4 bases, with 16 bases sitting between them. CDR3 residues: CASSSERAGGNTIYF. The CDR3 DNA sequence: TGTGCCAGCAGCTCTGAAAGGGCGGGAGGAAACACCATATATTTT.

V usage is TRBV5-1 and J usage is TRBJ2-1; TRBD2 aligns across 9 bases. With V trimmed by 4 bases and J by 0 bases, 8 bases remained unmatched. Per germline, CDR1 SGHRS and CDR2 YFSETQ. The CDR3 is made up of 17 amino acids. CDR3 nucleotides: TGCGCCAGCAGCGTCCGGACTAGCGCCAACTCCTACAATGAGCAGTTCTTC. This translates into CASSVRTSANSYNEQFF.

This sequence joins TRBV25-1 and TRBJ2-7, with D perhaps TRBD2 (5 bases). Germline V gives CDR1 MGHDK, CDR2 SYGVNS. V lost 3 bases, J lost 7 bases, and 19 bases lay in between. The CDR3 has 15 residues. This chain's CDR3 is CASSDRQSPPGEQYF. In DNA, the CDR3 is TGTGCCAGCAGTGATCGCCAGTCGCCACCGGGGGAGCAGTACTTC.

This chain uses TRBV12-5 with TRBJ1-1; D not certain. CDR3 length: 15 amino acids. Germline loops: CDR1 LGHNT, CDR2 FRNRAP. Trimming took 3 bases from V and 1 from J, leaving 12 bases between them. The CDR3 nucleotides are TGTGCTAGTGGTTTAGGAGGAGACGGGAACACTGAAGCTTTCTTT. Translation: CASGLGGDGNTEAFF.

This chain joins TRBV24-1 and TRBJ2-1; 10 bases agree with TRBD1. In germline, CDR1 is KGHDR, CDR2 SFDVKD. The CDR3 is made up of 14 amino acids. The V and J ends lost 4 bases and 8 bases, in that order; junction bases with no gene match: 4. The CDR3, as DNA: TGTGCCACCAGTGAAGGACAGGGGGTCTATGAGCAGTTCTTC. This gives the protein CATSEGQGVYEQFF.

The V gene is TRBV6-5, the J gene TRBJ2-7; D not resolved. The CDR3 sequence is 16 residues long. Germline lookup yields CDR1 MNHEY and CDR2 SVGAGI. Trimming removed 0 bases at V and 0 bases at J, with 12 bases between. For the CDR3, the DNA is TGTGCCAGCAGTTACTCATACAGACAACTCTCCTACGAGCAGTACTTC. Amino acid sequence: CASSYSYRQLSYEQYF.

The chain joins TRBV25-1 to TRBJ1-6; 7 nucleotides align to TRBD1. Germline V gene lookup returns CDR1 MGHDK and CDR2 SYGVNS. CDR3 size: 15 residues. J was trimmed by 7 bases and V by 5 bases; bases with no gene match: 8. DNA of the CDR3: TGTGCCAGCAGTCATGCGGGACAGCAAAATTCACCCCTCCACTTT. Amino acids: CASSHAGQQNSPLHF. Filled out from reference TRBV25-1 and TRBJ1-6, the complete variable domain reads EADIYQTPRYLVIGTGKKITLECSQTMGHDKMYWYQQDPGMELHLIHYSYGVNSTEKGDLSSESTVSRIRTEHFPLTLESARPSHTSQYLCASSHAGQQNSPLHFGNGTRLTVT.

V and J are TRBV18 and TRBJ1-4; maybe TRBD1 (5 bases). The V end was cut by 3 bases, the J end by 5 bases, with 13 bases between. The germline V gene encodes CDR1 KGHSH and CDR2 LQKENI. CDR3 length: 15 amino acids. CDR3 sequence (DNA): TGTGCCAGCTCACCGCTACAGGAGAAAAATGAAAAACTGTTTTTT. It is translated as CASSPLQEKNEKLFF.

This clone appeared a single time. The genes are TRBV6-5 and TRBJ1-4; 10 bases are a match to TRBD1. CDR1 MNHEY and CDR2 SVGAGI come from the germline V gene. V lost 6 bases and J lost 3; bases outside the gene matches: 1. This CDR3 contains 14 residues. CDR3 nucleotides: TGTGCCAGCAGAGGGACAGGGGCTAATGAAAAACTGTTTTTT. Translating gives CASRGTGANEKLFF.

The chain links TRBV9 to TRBJ1-2; 9 bases map to TRBD1. V trimming: 0 bases; J trimming: 6 bases; junction bases outside the gene matches: 12. Germline CDR1 SGDLS, CDR2 YYNGEE. The CDR3 has 17 residues. The CDR3, as DNA: TGTGCCAGCAGCGTAGGGTTAAACAAGGGACAGGGTCATGGCTACACCTTC. This sequence encodes CASSVGLNKGQGHGYTF.

This clone was seen only a few times. The V and J genes are TRBV23-1 and TRBJ1-1; TRBD1 aligns across 8 bases. TRBV23-1 is given ORF status, its function remaining uncertain. V lost 0 bases, J lost 4 bases, and 13 bases stayed unmatched. The CDR3 loop spans 18 amino acids. In DNA, the CDR3 is TGCGCCAGCAGTCAATCGGGGGACCAGGGGGCGGCGGGCACTGAAGCTTTCTTT. Its translation is CASSQSGDQGAAGTEAFF.

The rearrangement links TRBV15 to TRBJ1-6; D gene uncertain. The ends were cut back, 0 bases at V and 7 bases at J, with 10 bases in the middle. CDR3 length equals 15 residues. Looked up from germline, CDR1 is LNHNV and CDR2 is YYDKDF (reference sequence). CDR3 loop: CATSRDITGNSPLHF. The CDR3 DNA reads as TGTGCCACCAGCAGAGATATCACGGGAAATTCACCCCTCCACTTT.

The CDR3 region has the DNA TGTGCCAGCAGCTCCGGATCCGGACAGGGGGGCTATGGCTACACCTTC. This gives the protein CASSSGSGQGGYGYTF. The chain links TRBV5-4 to TRBJ1-2; TRBD1 agrees at 10 bases. The V gene end was trimmed by 3 bases and the J gene end by 4 bases; junction bases not matched to a gene: 9. Germline CDR1 SGHNT, CDR2 YYREEE (reference sequence). The CDR3 is made up of 16 amino acids.

The chain couples TRBV10-3 to TRBJ2-3, with 7 nucleotides matching TRBD1. Germline CDR1 is ENHRY and CDR2 is SYGVKD. The V and J ends lost 8 bases and 1 base, in that order; junction bases with no gene match: 6. CDR3 length equals 14 residues. The CDR3 protein is CAIETGDGTDTQYF. DNA of the CDR3: TGTGCCATCGAAACAGGGGATGGCACAGATACGCAGTATTTT.